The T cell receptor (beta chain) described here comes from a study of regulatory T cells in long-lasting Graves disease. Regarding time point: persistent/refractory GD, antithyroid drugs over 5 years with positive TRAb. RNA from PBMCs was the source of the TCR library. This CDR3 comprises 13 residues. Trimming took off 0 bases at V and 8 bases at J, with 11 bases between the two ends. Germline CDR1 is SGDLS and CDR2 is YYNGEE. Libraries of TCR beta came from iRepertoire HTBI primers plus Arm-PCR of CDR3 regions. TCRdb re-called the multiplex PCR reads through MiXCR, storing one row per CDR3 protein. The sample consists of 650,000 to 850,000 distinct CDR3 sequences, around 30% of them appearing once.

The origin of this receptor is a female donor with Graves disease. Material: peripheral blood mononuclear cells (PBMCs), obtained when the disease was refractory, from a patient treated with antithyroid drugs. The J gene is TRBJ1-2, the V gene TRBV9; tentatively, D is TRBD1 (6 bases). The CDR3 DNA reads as TGTGCCAGCAGCGTAGACAGGGTTAGGGGCTACACCTTC. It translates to CASSVDRVRGYTF.